The clone carrying this TCR beta chain has more than one count but fewer than ten. Its antigen is unknown. For the second PCR, which ran for about 7 to 11 cycles, a sample-barcoded 5' primer and a J-beta primer mix were used. Every cDNA molecule bore a tag from a template-switch adaptor containing 12 random nucleotides. TCRdb re-derived calls from the 5' RACE reads in MiXCR, one entry per CDR3 protein. Of some 900,000 distinct CDR3 sequences detected, 48% appear once; the ten largest clones hold about an eighth. The data belong to a study of blood T cells in healthy people across ages. Study-level background: Template switching caught about one barcoded beta molecule for each two T cells. Whole-study results and caveats: Whereas aged donors had fewer naive CD4+ cells, long-lived donors had more of them and higher diversity.

Germline V lookup: CDR1 SGHTA, CDR2 FQGNSA. Trimming stripped 0 bases from V and 5 bases from J, with 12 bases between. This CDR3 is 15 amino acids long. The specimen was blood. The chain is built from TRBV7-2 and TRBJ2-3; weak D call: TRBD2 (7 bases). This receptor was obtained from a man aged 25 to 40 in good health. For the CDR3, the DNA is TGTGCCAGCAGCTTAGCAGGGGGGGCCAAAGATACGCAGTATTTT. Its protein is CASSLAGGAKDTQYF.